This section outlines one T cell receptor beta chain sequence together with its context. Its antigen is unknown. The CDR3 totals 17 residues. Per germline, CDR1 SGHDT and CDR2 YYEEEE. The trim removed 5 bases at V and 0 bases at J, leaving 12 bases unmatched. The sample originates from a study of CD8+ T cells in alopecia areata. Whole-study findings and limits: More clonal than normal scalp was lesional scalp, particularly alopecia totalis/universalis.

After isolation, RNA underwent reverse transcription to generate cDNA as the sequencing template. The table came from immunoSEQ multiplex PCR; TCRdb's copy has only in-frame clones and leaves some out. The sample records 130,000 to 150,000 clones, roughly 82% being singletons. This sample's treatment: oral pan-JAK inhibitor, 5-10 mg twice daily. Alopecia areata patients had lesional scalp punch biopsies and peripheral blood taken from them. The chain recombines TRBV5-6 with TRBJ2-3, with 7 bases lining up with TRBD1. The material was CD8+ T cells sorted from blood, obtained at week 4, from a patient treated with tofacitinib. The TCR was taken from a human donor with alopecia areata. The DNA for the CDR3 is TGTGCCAGCAGTTACGGGACAGCACTCCTAAGCACAGATACGCAGTATTTT. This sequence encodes CASSYGTALLSTDTQYF.